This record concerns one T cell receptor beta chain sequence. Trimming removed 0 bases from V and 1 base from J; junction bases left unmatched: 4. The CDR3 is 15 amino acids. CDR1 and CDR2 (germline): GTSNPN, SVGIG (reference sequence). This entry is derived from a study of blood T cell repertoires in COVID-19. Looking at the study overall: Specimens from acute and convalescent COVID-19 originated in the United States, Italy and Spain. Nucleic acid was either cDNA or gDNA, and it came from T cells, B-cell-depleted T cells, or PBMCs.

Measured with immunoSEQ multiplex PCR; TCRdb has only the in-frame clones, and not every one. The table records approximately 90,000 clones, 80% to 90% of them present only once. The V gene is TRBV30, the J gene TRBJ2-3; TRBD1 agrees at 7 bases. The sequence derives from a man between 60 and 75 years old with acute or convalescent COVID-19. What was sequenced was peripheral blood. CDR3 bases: TGTGCCTGGAGTGTACCAGGACAGGGCACAGATACGCAGTATTTT. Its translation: CAWSVPGQGTDTQYF.